What follows are 27 T cell receptor beta chains derived from one specimen sequenced in a study of sequential checkpoint blockade in melanoma. Only in-frame clones appear in the TCRdb table, and some are missing; sequencing was by immunoSEQ multiplex PCR. The sample includes roughly 12,000 clones, approximately 63% seen only once; the top ten take roughly 23%. Treatment described: randomized to nivolumab then ipilimumab (arm A) or the reverse (arm B). Sequencing was performed on CD8+ T cells sorted from blood (inferred from file names), taken from a patient given nivolumab and ipilimumab in sequence. All receptors derive from a human donor with melanoma.

This clone appeared a few times. The rearrangement joins TRBV4-1 to TRBJ2-1; 7 nucleotides agree with TRBD2. V gave up 1 base and J gave up 7 bases; unmatched junction bases: 7. Germline V gives CDR1 MGHRA, CDR2 YSYEKL. The CDR3 length is 15 residues. The CDR3 protein is CASSQVAGDKNEQFF. The CDR3 nucleotides are TGCGCCAGCAGCCAAGTGGCGGGAGACAAGAATGAGCAGTTCTTC.

This rearrangement joins TRBV7-9 to TRBJ2-2, with TRBD1 identical over 8 bases. This CDR3 is built from 16 residues. The ends lost 1 base at V and 5 bases at J; junction bases unmatched: 6. In germline, CDR1 is SEHNR, CDR2 FQNEAQ (reference sequence). Here the CDR3 DNA reads TGTGCCAGCAGCTTAGGGACAGGGTCTTTGACCGGGGAGCTGTTTTTT. Its protein product is CASSLGTGSLTGELFF.

The chain is built from TRBV23-1 and TRBJ1-6, with D possibly being TRBD1 (6 bases). TRBV23-1 is an ORF; its function is uncertain. Deletions cut 1 base from V and 9 bases from J, with 16 bases between. This CDR3 spans 16 amino acids. The CDR3 DNA follows: TGCGCCAGCAGTCAATTTGGGGCAGGGGAAATTTCACCCCTCCACTTT. Encoded protein: CASSQFGAGEISPLHF.

This clone was observed once. The chain uses TRBV27 and TRBJ1-1; D remains ambiguous. This CDR3 contains 15 residues. CDR1 and CDR2 from the germline V gene are MNHEY and SMNVEV (reference sequence). V gave up 0 bases and J gave up 5 bases, with 13 bases separating them. CDR3 loop: CASSLSGWGGTEAFF. In nucleotides, the CDR3 is TGTGCCAGCAGTTTATCAGGGTGGGGAGGTACTGAAGCTTTCTTT.

This clone has a handful of counts. The genes are TRBV27 and TRBJ2-7; D not certain. The V and J ends lost 0 bases and 0 bases respectively, with 6 bases between them. CDR3 length: 14 amino acids. From germline, CDR1 is MNHEY and CDR2 SMNVEV (reference sequence). CDR3 sequence: CASSLSALSYEQYF. The CDR3 bases are TGTGCCAGCAGTTTATCAGCCCTCTCCTACGAGCAGTACTTC.

The chain has TRBV19 and TRBJ2-7; no reliable D call. V was trimmed by 0 bases and J by 6 bases, leaving 9 bases between them. Germline CDR1 LNHDA, CDR2 SQIVND (reference sequence). This CDR3 comprises 13 residues. CDR3: CASSIDPLREQYF. The CDR3 DNA reads as TGTGCCAGTAGTATAGATCCCCTTCGCGAGCAGTACTTC.

The V and J genes are TRBV30 and TRBJ2-1; 7 bases are shared with TRBD2. CDR1 GTSNPN and CDR2 SVGIG come from the germline V gene (reference sequence). V lost 0 bases and J lost 0; bases outside the gene matches: 5. This CDR3 is built from 16 residues. The CDR3 sequence is CAWSVTGGSSYNEQFF. The CDR3 bases are TGTGCCTGGAGTGTAACGGGAGGTAGCTCCTACAATGAGCAGTTCTTC.

V is TRBV5-1 and J is TRBJ2-5; maybe TRBD2 (6 bases). The J call may be incorrect, as the DNA end agrees better with TRBJ2-7. The CDR3 consists of 16 residues. CDR1 and CDR2 (germline): SGHRS, YFSETQ. This chain's CDR3 is CASSYTSWTTGDEQYF. Written as DNA, the CDR3 is TGCGCCAGCAGCTATACCTCCTGGACTACGGGGGACGAGCAGTACTTC.

This chain connects TRBV2 to TRBJ2-3; perhaps TRBD2 as D (5 bases). V was trimmed by 8 bases and J by 2 bases, leaving 14 bases between them. The CDR3 extends over 14 amino acids. From germline, CDR1 is SNHLY and CDR2 FYNNEI. The CDR3 reads CASLRRVLTDTQYF. The CDR3 DNA sequence: TGTGCCAGCCTAAGGCGGGTTCTCACAGATACGCAGTATTTT.

The V gene is TRBV4-3, the J gene TRBJ2-5; the D gene is possibly TRBD1 (5 bases). The end of the DNA aligns better with TRBJ2-7, so the J call may be wrong. CDR3 length: 15 amino acids. Germline-derived CDR1 and CDR2 are LGHNA and YSLEER. CDR3 sequence (DNA): TGCGCCAGCAGCCAAGGCGGCAGGGTCAACTACGAGCAGTACTTC. This encodes CASSQGGRVNYEQYF.

The chain combines TRBV10-3 with TRBJ2-7; 7 bases fit TRBD2. This CDR3 comprises 13 residues. Germline V gene data show CDR1 as ENHRY and CDR2 as SYGVKD. The V gene end was trimmed by 4 bases and the J gene end by 5 bases; junction bases not matched to a gene: 5. CDR3 loop: CAISGGGPNEQYF. The DNA for the CDR3 is TGTGCCATCAGTGGGGGAGGGCCCAACGAGCAGTACTTC.

The chain employs TRBV27 and TRBJ2-2, with 9 bases identical to TRBD1. Germline CDR1 and CDR2: MNHEY and SMNVEV (reference sequence). This CDR3 has 15 amino acids. Trimming removed 6 bases from V and 7 bases from J; junction bases left unmatched: 9. CDR3 DNA: TGTGCCAGCAGGGGCACAGGGGGCTTCGTCGGGGAGCTGTTTTTT. Its translation: CASRGTGGFVGELFF.

V and J are TRBV7-9 and TRBJ1-4; D unresolved. The CDR3 spans 15 residues. Trimming removed 4 bases at V and 4 bases at J, with 13 bases between. Germline assignment: CDR1 SEHNR and CDR2 FQNEAQ (reference sequence). CDR3 nucleotides: TGTGCCAGCAGCTCGAGGACTGAGGGTAATGAAAAACTGTTTTTT. Encoded protein: CASSSRTEGNEKLFF.

The V and J genes are TRBV28 and TRBJ1-1, with D hard to call. The CDR3 runs to 14 residues. With 6 bases removed from V and 8 bases from J, the gap between germline ends came to 19 bases. Germline CDR1 MDHEN, CDR2 SYDVKM. For the CDR3, the DNA is TGTGCCAGCAGGCCCGAGAGTATTTTACCAGAAGCTTTCTTT. The encoded protein is CASRPESILPEAFF.

The chain recombines TRBV9 with TRBJ2-1; 8 bases match TRBD2. Germline V gene sequence: CDR1 SGDLS, CDR2 YYNGEE. Trimming cost V 0 bases and J 2 bases; bases outside gene matches: 4. The CDR3 totals 16 residues. CDR3 region: CASSVEAGVPYNEQFF. CDR3 sequence (DNA): TGTGCCAGCAGCGTAGAAGCGGGAGTCCCCTACAATGAGCAGTTCTTC.

The chain uses TRBV5-4 and TRBJ2-3; possibly TRBD2 for D (6 bases). The CDR3 loop spans 17 amino acids. V was shortened by 0 bases and J by 2 bases, with 16 bases between the two germline ends. Germline loops: CDR1 SGHNT, CDR2 YYREEE (reference sequence). As DNA, the CDR3 is TGTGCCAGCAGCTTGGCCGGGGGTGGGCCCCCCACAGATACGCAGTATTTT. Translating gives CASSLAGGGPPTDTQYF.

The chain combines TRBV4-3 with TRBJ2-5, with a tentative D call TRBD2 (5 bases). Germline CDR1 is LGHNA and CDR2 is YSLEER. This CDR3 region has 17 residues. V lost 1 base and J lost 4, with 19 bases in between. CDR3 in amino acids: CASSQGRDRGIGETQYF. CDR3 DNA sequence: TGCGCCAGCAGCCAAGGTCGTGATCGGGGAATAGGAGAGACCCAGTACTTC.

This chain uses TRBV6-1 with TRBJ2-7, with D possibly being TRBD1 (5 bases). Germline V gene lookup returns CDR1 MNHNS and CDR2 SASEGT. V was shortened by 4 bases and J by 2 bases, with 12 bases between the two germline ends. This CDR3 spans 14 amino acids. Here the CDR3 reads CASSGQTVTYEQYF. The CDR3 bases are TGTGCCAGCAGTGGACAGACGGTTACCTACGAGCAGTACTTC.

The CDR3 DNA is TGTGCCAGCTCACTGGGGGGCTCCTACGAGCAGTACTTC. Amino acid sequence: CASSLGGSYEQYF. The gene calls are TRBV18 and TRBJ2-7; D is perhaps TRBD2 (6 bases). Looked up from germline, CDR1 is KGHSH and CDR2 is LQKENI. Trimming took 4 bases from V and 0 from J, leaving 7 bases between them. The CDR3 spans 13 residues.

The CDR3 coding sequence is TGCGCCAGCAGCCAAGTAGCGTACTCCTACAATGAGCAGTTCTTC. It yields the protein CASSQVAYSYNEQFF. The chain combines TRBV4-3 with TRBJ2-1, with D possibly being TRBD2 (5 bases). V lost 1 base and J 0 bases, leaving 7 bases between the germline ends. The CDR3 runs to 15 residues. Per the germline V gene, CDR1 is LGHNA and CDR2 is YSLEER.

V usage is TRBV30 and J usage is TRBJ2-5; 9 bases are a match to TRBD2. Germline CDR1 is GTSNPN and CDR2 is SVGIG (reference sequence). The J segment lost 2 bases and the V segment lost 5 bases, leaving 6 bases of the junction unmatched. The CDR3 loop spans 14 amino acids. The CDR3 DNA sequence: TGTGCCTGGTCTAGCGGGGAGGTTCAAGAGACCCAGTACTTC. It codes for CAWSSGEVQETQYF.

The J gene is TRBJ1-5, the V gene TRBV7-9; D gene ambiguous. Between the trimmed V and J ends, which lost 5 bases and 1 base, there was a span of 6 bases. From germline, CDR1 is SEHNR and CDR2 FQNEAQ (reference sequence). The CDR3 is 13 amino acids. This chain's CDR3 is CASSRGSNQPQHF. The DNA for the CDR3 is TGTGCCAGCAGCCGAGGCAGCAATCAGCCCCAGCATTTT.

J is TRBJ2-7 and V is TRBV27; 9 bases match TRBD1. The CDR3 runs 17 residues. Germline CDR1 reads MNHEY; CDR2 reads SMNVEV (reference sequence). Trimming at V came to 0 bases and at J to 3 bases, leaving 9 bases not matched to a gene. CDR3 amino acids: CASSLSGQGGSRYEQYF. The CDR3 bases are TGTGCCAGCAGTTTATCGGGACAGGGAGGATCCCGCTACGAGCAGTACTTC.

The J gene is TRBJ2-5, the V gene TRBV27, with D possibly being TRBD2 (5 bases). The CDR3 covers 14 residues. The germline gives CDR1 MNHEY, CDR2 SMNVEV (reference sequence). Trimming shortened V by 6 bases and J by 4 bases, and 15 bases separated the two germline ends. The CDR3 reads CASSPIGNRETQYF. In DNA, the CDR3 is TGTGCCAGCAGCCCGATCGGGAATCGAGAGACCCAGTACTTC.

The chain is built from TRBV2 and TRBJ1-1, with D hard to call. Trimming took off 6 bases at V and 6 bases at J, with 8 bases between the two ends. In germline, CDR1 is SNHLY, CDR2 FYNNEI. The CDR3 runs 11 residues. The CDR3: CASRLNAEAFF. CDR3 bases: TGTGCCAGCAGGCTAAACGCTGAAGCTTTCTTT.

This chain joins TRBV6-6 and TRBJ2-5; 8 nucleotides agree with TRBD1. Germline V gene sequence: CDR1 MNHNY, CDR2 SVGAGI (reference sequence). This CDR3 has 13 residues. V trimming: 6 bases; J trimming: 2 bases; junction bases outside the gene matches: 2. CDR3 sequence reads: CASRDRGQETQYF. The CDR3 bases are TGTGCCAGCAGAGACAGGGGACAAGAGACCCAGTACTTC.

V usage is TRBV6-6 and J usage is TRBJ2-4; 8 bases agree with TRBD1. Germline loops: CDR1 MNHNY, CDR2 SVGAGI (reference sequence). V was clipped by 2 bases and J by 5 bases; unmatched bases: 5. The CDR3 is made up of 15 amino acids. The chain's CDR3 is CASSYLDRAENIQYF. For the CDR3, the DNA is TGTGCCAGCAGTTACCTGGACAGGGCCGAAAACATTCAGTACTTC.